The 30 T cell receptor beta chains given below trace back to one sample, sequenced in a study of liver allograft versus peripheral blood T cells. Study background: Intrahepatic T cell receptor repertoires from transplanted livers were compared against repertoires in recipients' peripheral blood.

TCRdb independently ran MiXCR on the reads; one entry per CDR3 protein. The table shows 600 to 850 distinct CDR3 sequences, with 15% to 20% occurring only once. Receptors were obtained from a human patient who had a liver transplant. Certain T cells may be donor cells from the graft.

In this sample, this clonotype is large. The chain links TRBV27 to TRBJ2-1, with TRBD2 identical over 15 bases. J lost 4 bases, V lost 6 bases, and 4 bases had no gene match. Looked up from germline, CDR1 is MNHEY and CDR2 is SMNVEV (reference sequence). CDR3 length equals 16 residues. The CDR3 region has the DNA TGTGCCAGCAGAGGACTAGCGGGGGGGCTATACAATGAGCAGTTCTTC. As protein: CASRGLAGGLYNEQFF.

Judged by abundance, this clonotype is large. The CDR3 DNA follows: TGTGCCAGCAGACCGTACACCGGGGAGCTGTTTTTT. The encoded protein is CASRPYTGELFF. The J gene is TRBJ2-2, the V gene TRBV7-9, with D unresolved. CDR3 length: 12 residues. V gave up 6 bases and J gave up 3 bases, with 5 bases separating them. Germline V gene lookup returns CDR1 SEHNR and CDR2 FQNEAQ (reference sequence).

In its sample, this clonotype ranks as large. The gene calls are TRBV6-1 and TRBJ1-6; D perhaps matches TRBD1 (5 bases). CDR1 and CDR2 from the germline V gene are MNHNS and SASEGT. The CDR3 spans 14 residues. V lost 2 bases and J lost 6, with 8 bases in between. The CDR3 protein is CASSEWDLNSPLHF. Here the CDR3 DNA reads TGTGCCAGCAGTGAATGGGACCTTAATTCACCCCTCCACTTT.

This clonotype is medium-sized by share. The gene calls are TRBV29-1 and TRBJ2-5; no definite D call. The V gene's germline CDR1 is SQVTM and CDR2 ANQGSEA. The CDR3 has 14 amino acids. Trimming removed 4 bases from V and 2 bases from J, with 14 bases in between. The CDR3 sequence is CSVVIVTVQETQYF. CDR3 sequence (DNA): TGCAGCGTTGTAATCGTCACAGTTCAAGAGACCCAGTACTTC. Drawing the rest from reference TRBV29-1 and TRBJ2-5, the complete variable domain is SAVISQKPSRDICQRGTSLTIQCQVDSQVTMMFWYRQQPGQSLTLIATANQGSEATYESGFVIDKFPISRPNLTFSTLTVSNMSPEDSSIYLCSVVIVTVQETQYFGPGTRLLVL.

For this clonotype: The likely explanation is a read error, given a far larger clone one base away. CDR3 amino acids: CAISYAPGTVGSPLHF. The CDR3, as DNA: TGTGCCATCAGTTACGCCCCCGGGACAGTTGGTTCACCCCTCCACTTT. The chain carries TRBV10-3 and TRBJ1-6, with TRBD1 matching over 7 bases. The CDR3 has 16 amino acids. Germline V CDR1 and CDR2: ENHRY, SYGVKD. The trim removed 5 bases at V and 9 bases at J, leaving 13 bases unmatched.

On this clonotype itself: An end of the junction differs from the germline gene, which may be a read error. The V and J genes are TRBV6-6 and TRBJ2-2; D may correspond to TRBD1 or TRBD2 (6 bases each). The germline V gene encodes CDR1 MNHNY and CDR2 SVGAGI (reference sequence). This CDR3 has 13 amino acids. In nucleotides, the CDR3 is TGTGTCATGGGACCGGGGGACACCAGGGAGCTGTTTTTT. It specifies CVMGPGDTRELFF.

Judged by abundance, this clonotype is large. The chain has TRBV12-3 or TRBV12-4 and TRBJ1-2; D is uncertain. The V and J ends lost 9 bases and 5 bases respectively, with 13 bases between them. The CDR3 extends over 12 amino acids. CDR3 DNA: TGTGCCAGTTTGGACTCCCTGTATGGCTACACCTTC. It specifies CASLDSLYGYTF.

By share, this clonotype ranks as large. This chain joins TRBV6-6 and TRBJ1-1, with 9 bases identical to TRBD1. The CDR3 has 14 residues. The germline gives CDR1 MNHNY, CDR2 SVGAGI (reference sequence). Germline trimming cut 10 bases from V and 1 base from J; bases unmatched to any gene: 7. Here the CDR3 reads CATRTGERNTEAFF. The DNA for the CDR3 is TGTGCCACTCGGACAGGGGAGAGGAACACTGAAGCTTTCTTT.

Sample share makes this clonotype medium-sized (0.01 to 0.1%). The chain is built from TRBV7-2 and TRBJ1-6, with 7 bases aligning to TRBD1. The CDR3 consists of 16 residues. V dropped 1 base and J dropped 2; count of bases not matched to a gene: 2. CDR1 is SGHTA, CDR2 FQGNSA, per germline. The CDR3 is CASSLGDSTYNSPLHF. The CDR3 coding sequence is TGTGCCAGCAGCTTAGGGGACAGCACCTATAATTCACCCCTCCACTTT.

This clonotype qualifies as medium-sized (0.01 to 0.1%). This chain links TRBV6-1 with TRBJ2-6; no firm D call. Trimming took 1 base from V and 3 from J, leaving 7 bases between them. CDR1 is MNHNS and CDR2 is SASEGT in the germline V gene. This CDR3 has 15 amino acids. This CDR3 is CASSEGSSGANVLTF. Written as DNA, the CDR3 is TGTGCCAGCAGTGAAGGGTCTAGTGGGGCCAACGTCCTGACTTTC.

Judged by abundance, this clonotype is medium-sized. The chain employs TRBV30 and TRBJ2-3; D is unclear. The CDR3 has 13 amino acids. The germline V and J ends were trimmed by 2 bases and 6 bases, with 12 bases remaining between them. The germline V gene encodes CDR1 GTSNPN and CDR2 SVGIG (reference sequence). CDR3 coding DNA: TGTGCCTGGAGTTCGGGTCCTTGGGATACGCAGTATTTT. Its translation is CAWSSGPWDTQYF.

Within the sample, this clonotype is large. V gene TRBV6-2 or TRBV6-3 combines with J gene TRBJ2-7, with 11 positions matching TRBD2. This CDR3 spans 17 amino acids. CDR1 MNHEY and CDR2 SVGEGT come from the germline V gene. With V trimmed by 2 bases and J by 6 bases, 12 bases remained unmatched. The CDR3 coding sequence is TGTGCCAGCAGTTACCCCGGGACTAGCGGAGGCCTTGGCGAGCAGTACGTC. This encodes CASSYPGTSGGLGEQYV.

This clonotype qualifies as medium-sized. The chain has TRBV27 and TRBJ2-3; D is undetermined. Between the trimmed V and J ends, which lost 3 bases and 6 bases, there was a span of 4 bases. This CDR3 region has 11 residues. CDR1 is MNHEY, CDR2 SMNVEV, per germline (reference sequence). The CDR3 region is CASSFGDTQYF. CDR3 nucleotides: TGTGCCAGCAGTTTTGGGGATACGCAGTATTTT.

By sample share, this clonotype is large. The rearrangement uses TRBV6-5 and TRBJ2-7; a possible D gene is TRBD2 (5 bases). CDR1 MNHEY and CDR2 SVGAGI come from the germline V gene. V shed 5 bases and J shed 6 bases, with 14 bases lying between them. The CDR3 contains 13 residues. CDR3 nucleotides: TGTGCCAGCAGTCGGGGAATTTCGGGCGAGCAGTACGTC. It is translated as CASSRGISGEQYV.

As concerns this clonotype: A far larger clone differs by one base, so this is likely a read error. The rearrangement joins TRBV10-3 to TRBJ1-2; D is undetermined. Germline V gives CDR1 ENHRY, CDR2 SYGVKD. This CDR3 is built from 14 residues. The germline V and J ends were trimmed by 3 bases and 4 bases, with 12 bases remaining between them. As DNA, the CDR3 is TGTGCCATCAGTGAACGGCCAGTCGGCTATGGCTACACCTTC. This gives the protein CAISERPVGYGYTF.

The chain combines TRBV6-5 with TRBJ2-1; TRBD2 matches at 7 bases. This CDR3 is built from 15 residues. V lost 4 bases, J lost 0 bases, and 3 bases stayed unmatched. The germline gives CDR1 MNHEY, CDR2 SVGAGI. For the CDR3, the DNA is TGTGCCAGCAGTTCCAGCGGGGACTCCTACAATGAGCAGTTCTTC. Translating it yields CASSSSGDSYNEQFF.

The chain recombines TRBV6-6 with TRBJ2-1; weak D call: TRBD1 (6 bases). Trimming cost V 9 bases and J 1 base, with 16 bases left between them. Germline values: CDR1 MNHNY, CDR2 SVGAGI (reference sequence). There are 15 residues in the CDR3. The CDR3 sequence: CASGSGQGSYNEQFF. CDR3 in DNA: TGTGCCAGTGGGAGTGGGCAGGGGTCCTACAATGAGCAGTTCTTC.

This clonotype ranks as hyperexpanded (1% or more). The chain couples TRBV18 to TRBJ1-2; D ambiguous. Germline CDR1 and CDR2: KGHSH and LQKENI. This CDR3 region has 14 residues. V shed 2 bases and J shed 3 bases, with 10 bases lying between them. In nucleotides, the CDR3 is TGTGCCAGCTCACCATTCAGGAACTACTATGGCTACACCTTC. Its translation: CASSPFRNYYGYTF.

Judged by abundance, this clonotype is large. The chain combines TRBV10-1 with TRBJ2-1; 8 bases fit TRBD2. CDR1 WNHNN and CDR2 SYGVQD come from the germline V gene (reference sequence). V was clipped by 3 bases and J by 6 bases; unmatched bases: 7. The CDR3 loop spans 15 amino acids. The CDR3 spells CASSEVAGFSNEQFF. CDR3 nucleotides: TGCGCCAGCAGTGAAGTAGCGGGGTTCTCCAATGAGCAGTTCTTC.

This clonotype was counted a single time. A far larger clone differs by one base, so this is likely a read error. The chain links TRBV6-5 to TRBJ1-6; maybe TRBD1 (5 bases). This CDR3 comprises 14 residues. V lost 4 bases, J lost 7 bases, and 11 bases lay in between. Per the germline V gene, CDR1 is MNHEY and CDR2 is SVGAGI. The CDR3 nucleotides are TGTGCCAGCAGTTGGGTAGGGGTCAATTCACCCCTCCACTTT. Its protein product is CASSWVGVNSPLHF.

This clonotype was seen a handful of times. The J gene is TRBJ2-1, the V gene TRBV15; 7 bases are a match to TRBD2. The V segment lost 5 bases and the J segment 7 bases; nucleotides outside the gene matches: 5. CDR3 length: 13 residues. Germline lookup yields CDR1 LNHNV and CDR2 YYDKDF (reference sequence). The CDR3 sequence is CATSGGSGNEQFF. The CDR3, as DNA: TGTGCCACCAGCGGGGGTAGCGGGAATGAGCAGTTCTTC.

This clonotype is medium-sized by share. For the CDR3, the DNA is TGTGCCAGCAGCTTGAGGGGGAACTACGAGCAGTACTTC. Encoded protein: CASSLRGNYEQYF. V gene TRBV5-5 combines with J gene TRBJ2-7; D possibly corresponds to TRBD1 (6 bases). This CDR3 has 13 residues. CDR1 is SGHKS and CDR2 is YYEKEE in the germline V gene (reference sequence). Deletions cut 1 base from V and 3 bases from J, with 8 bases between.

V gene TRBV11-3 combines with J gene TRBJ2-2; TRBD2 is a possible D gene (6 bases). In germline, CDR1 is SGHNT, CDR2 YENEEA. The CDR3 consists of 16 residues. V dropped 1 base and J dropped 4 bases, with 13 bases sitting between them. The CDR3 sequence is CASSLGGDGFTGELFF. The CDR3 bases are TGTGCCAGCAGCTTAGGGGGGGACGGATTCACCGGGGAGCTGTTTTTT.

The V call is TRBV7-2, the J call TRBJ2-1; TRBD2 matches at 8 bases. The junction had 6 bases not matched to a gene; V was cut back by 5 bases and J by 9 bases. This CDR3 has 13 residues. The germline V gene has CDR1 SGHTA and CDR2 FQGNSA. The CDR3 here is CASSGLAGTEQFF. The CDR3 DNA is TGTGCCAGCAGCGGTTTAGCGGGAACTGAGCAGTTCTTC.

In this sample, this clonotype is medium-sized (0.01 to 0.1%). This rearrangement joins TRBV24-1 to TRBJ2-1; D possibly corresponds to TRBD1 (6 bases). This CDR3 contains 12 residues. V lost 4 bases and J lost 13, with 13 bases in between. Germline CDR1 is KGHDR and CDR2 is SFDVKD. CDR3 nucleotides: TGTGCCACCAGTGACATTAACAGGGTCCAGTTCTTC. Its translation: CATSDINRVQFF.

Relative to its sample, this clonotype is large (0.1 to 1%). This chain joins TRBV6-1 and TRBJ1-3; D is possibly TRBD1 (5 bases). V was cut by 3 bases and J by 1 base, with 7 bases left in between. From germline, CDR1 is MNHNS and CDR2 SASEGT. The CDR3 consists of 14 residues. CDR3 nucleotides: TGTGCCAGCAGTGAGTGGGGGTCTGGAAACACCATATATTTT. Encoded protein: CASSEWGSGNTIYF.

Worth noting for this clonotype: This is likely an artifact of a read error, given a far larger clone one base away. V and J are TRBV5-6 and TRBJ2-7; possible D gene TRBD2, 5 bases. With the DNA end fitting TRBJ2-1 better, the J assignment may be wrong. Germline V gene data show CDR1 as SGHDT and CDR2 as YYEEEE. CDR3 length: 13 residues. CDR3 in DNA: TGTGCCAGCACCCATAAAGGGAGCAATGAGCAGTTCTTC. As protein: CASTHKGSNEQFF.

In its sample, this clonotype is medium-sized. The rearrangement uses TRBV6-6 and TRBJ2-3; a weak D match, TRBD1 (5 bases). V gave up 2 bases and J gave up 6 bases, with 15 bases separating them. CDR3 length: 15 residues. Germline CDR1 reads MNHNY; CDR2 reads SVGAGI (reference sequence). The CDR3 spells CASSYEGAPVDTQYF. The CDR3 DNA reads TGTGCCAGCAGTTACGAAGGGGCGCCGGTGGATACGCAGTATTTT.

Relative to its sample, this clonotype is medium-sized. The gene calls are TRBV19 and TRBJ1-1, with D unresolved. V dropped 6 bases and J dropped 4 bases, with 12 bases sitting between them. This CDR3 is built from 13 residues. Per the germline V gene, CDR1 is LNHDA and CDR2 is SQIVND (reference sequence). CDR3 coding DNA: TGTGCCAGTAGGGACGGGGAGGTCACTGAAGCTTTCTTT. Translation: CASRDGEVTEAFF.

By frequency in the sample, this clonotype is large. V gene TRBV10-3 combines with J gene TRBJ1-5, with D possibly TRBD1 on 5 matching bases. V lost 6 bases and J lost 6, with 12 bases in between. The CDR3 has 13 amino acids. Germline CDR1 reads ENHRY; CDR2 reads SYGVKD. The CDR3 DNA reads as TGTGCCATCAGGGGGGGGGAAGGTCAGCCCCAGCATTTT. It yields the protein CAIRGGEGQPQHF.